Below are 29 T cell receptor beta chains sequenced from a single sample in a study of cytotoxic CD8 clonotypes in ibrutinib-treated CLL. Libraries were prepared by immunoSEQ multiplex PCR; TCRdb keeps only in-frame clonotypes and omits some of them. Of about 130,000 clones in the sample, about 80% were seen once. Sequences were derived from PBMCs, sampled after 12 months of ibrutinib treatment. These receptors were taken from a human donor with chronic lymphocytic leukemia.

This clone was observed a few times. The CDR3 protein is CASSPPDGQKETQYF. CDR3 coding DNA: TGTGCCAGCTCACCACCCGACGGCCAGAAAGAGACCCAGTACTTC. The chain links TRBV18 to TRBJ2-5; D is ambiguous. Germline assignment: CDR1 KGHSH and CDR2 LQKENI. V was cut by 0 bases and J by 3 bases, with 11 bases left in between. The CDR3 spans 15 residues.

The chain uses TRBV29-1 and TRBJ1-1; D gene unclear. The length of the CDR3 is 11 residues. Germline-derived CDR1 and CDR2 are SQVTM and ANQGSEA. Trimming removed 6 bases from V and 1 base from J, with 6 bases in between. CDR3 protein: CSVPRNTEAFF. The CDR3 region has the DNA TGCAGCGTCCCGAGGAACACTGAAGCTTTCTTT.

The rearrangement links TRBV4-3 to TRBJ2-3; 9 bases line up with TRBD1. V lost 1 base, J lost 4 bases, and 3 bases stayed unmatched. Germline loops: CDR1 LGHNA, CDR2 YSLEER. The CDR3 loop spans 15 amino acids. DNA for the CDR3: TGCGCCAGCAGCCAAGGACAGGGGGTTGCAGATACGCAGTATTTT. It encodes CASSQGQGVADTQYF.

The chain combines TRBV6-5 with TRBJ2-7; 11 bases match TRBD2. The CDR3 totals 15 residues. Germline CDR1 is MNHEY and CDR2 is SVGAGI. V lost 5 bases to trimming and J lost 1 base; unmatched junction nucleotides: 4. The DNA for the CDR3 is TGTGCCAGCAGTAGCGGACTAGCGGGTTCCTACGAGCAGTACTTC. Its translation is CASSSGLAGSYEQYF.

This clone occurred a few times. CDR3 bases: TGTGCCAGCAGTTCTATTGGACTGGAGTACACAGATACGCAGTATTTT. This translates into CASSSIGLEYTDTQYF. The chain recombines TRBV27 with TRBJ2-3; TRBD2 might be the D (5 bases). V shed 4 bases and J shed 2 bases, with 16 bases lying between them. Germline values: CDR1 MNHEY, CDR2 SMNVEV (reference sequence). CDR3 length: 16 amino acids.

The V gene is TRBV18, the J gene TRBJ2-5; D may be TRBD2 (5 bases). The CDR3 is 15 residues long. Germline-derived CDR1 and CDR2 are KGHSH and LQKENI. Trimming removed 4 bases at V and 2 bases at J, with 14 bases between. The CDR3 coding sequence is TGTGCCAGCTCACGGACTCAAAGTCGGCAAGAGACCCAGTACTTC. Its protein product is CASSRTQSRQETQYF.

V and J are TRBV5-1 and TRBJ2-7; possible D gene TRBD2, 5 bases. V was clipped by 0 bases and J by 4 bases, with 5 bases between them. The CDR3 totals 12 residues. The germline CDR1 and CDR2 sequences are SGHRS and YFSETQ. In DNA form, the CDR3 reads TGCGCCAGCAGCTTGGGCGGGTACGAGCAGTACTTC. Translated: CASSLGGYEQYF.

J is TRBJ2-5 and V is TRBV4-2, with 7 bases fitting TRBD2. Per the germline V gene, CDR1 is LGHNA and CDR2 is YNFKEQ. There are 15 residues in the CDR3. Germline trimming cut 0 bases from V and 4 bases from J; bases unmatched to any gene: 5. DNA for the CDR3: TGTGCCAGCAGCCAAGAAGGGACTATAGGAGAGACCCAGTACTTC. Protein: CASSQEGTIGETQYF.

The CDR3 spells CASSPRTGYEQYF. The CDR3 DNA reads as TGTGCCAGCAGTCCAAGGACAGGGTACGAGCAGTACTTC. The rearrangement links TRBV27 to TRBJ2-7; 8 nucleotides agree with TRBD1. Trimming removed 5 bases from V and 4 bases from J; junction bases left unmatched: 4. Looked up from germline, CDR1 is MNHEY and CDR2 is SMNVEV (reference sequence). The CDR3 is 13 amino acids.

The V and J genes are TRBV5-5 and TRBJ1-5, with a possible D match to TRBD1 (5 bases). The CDR3 extends over 14 amino acids. The germline V gene encodes CDR1 SGHKS and CDR2 YYEKEE (reference sequence). V was pared by 0 bases and J by 4 bases, with 8 bases between. The chain's CDR3 is CASSLVGGNQPQHF. As DNA, the CDR3 is TGTGCCAGCAGCTTGGTGGGGGGGAATCAGCCCCAGCATTTT. The full variable domain, in which reference TRBV5-5 and TRBJ1-5 provide the parts outside the CDR3, is DAGVTQSPTHLIKTRGQQVTLRCSPISGHKSVSWYQQVLGQGPQFIFQYYEKEERGRGNFPDRFSARQFPNYSSELNVNALLLGDSALYLCASSLVGGNQPQHFGDGTRLSIL.

This clone came up a few times. The rearrangement links TRBV21-1 to TRBJ2-1; the D call in the table, TRBD2, was not verified against the DNA. TRBV21-1 corresponds to a pseudogene. The CDR3 has 16 amino acids. The CDR3 bases are TGTGCCAGCAGCAAAACTCTAGCGGGAGGGCGTAATGAGCAGTTCTTC. This encodes CASSKTLAGGRNEQFF.

This clone was observed a handful of times. The rearrangement uses TRBV7-9 and TRBJ1-3; D remains ambiguous. Trimming removed 4 bases from V and 8 bases from J, with 12 bases in between. The length of the CDR3 is 13 residues. The germline CDR1 and CDR2 sequences are SEHNR and FQNEAQ (reference sequence). The CDR3 nucleotides read TGTGCCAGCAGCTACACATCAGCGGACACCATATATTTT. This sequence encodes CASSYTSADTIYF.

The chain combines TRBV7-6 with TRBJ2-7; TRBD1 aligns across 7 bases. CDR3 length: 14 amino acids. Germline values: CDR1 SGHVS, CDR2 FNYEAQ. Unmatched junction bases numbered 5, after V lost 4 bases and J lost 2 bases. Written as DNA, the CDR3 is TGTGCCAGCAGCTCGGGACAGAGACCCTACGAGCAGTACTTC. This gives the protein CASSSGQRPYEQYF. The whole variable domain, remainder taken from reference TRBV7-6 and TRBJ2-7, is GAGVSQSPRYKVTKRGQDVALRCDPISGHVSLYWYRQALGQGPEFLTYFNYEAQQDKSGLPNDRFSAERPEGSISTLTIQRTEQRDSAMYRCASSSGQRPYEQYFGPGTRLTVT.

This clone was detected a few times. CDR3 nucleotides: TGCGCCAGCAGCCAGGGTGGGCTAGCGGGAGCTAGGGCAGAGACCCAGTACTTC. Translation gives CASSQGGLAGARAETQYF. The chain joins TRBV5-1 to TRBJ2-5; TRBD2 matches 10 bases. Germline assignment: CDR1 SGHRS and CDR2 YFSETQ. CDR3 size: 18 residues. V was clipped by 4 bases and J by 4 bases; unmatched bases: 16. Full variable domain (remainder filled in from reference TRBV5-1 and TRBJ2-5): KAGVTQTPRYLIKTRGQQVTLSCSPISGHRSVSWYQQTPGQGLQFLFEYFSETQRNKGNFPGRFSGRQFSNSRSEMNVSTLELGDSALYLCASSQGGLAGARAETQYFGPGTRLLVL.

This chain joins TRBV18 and TRBJ1-4; unclear D gene. With 1 base removed from V and 0 bases from J, the gap between germline ends came to 9 bases. The germline gives CDR1 KGHSH, CDR2 LQKENI. The length of the CDR3 is 16 residues. CDR3 sequence: CASSPQGEATNEKLFF. CDR3 nucleotides: TGTGCCAGCTCACCACAGGGCGAGGCAACTAATGAAAAACTGTTTTTT.

V usage is TRBV7-6 and J usage is TRBJ2-7; TRBD2 aligns across 10 bases. CDR1 is SGHVS and CDR2 is FNYEAQ in the germline V gene. The CDR3 has 16 residues. J lost 0 bases, V lost 1 base, and 3 bases had no gene match. Here the CDR3 reads CASSLEVAGGSYEQYF. CDR3 sequence (DNA): TGTGCCAGCAGCTTAGAGGTAGCGGGAGGCTCCTACGAGCAGTACTTC.

The chain carries TRBV7-9 and TRBJ2-7; 8 bases map to TRBD1. The germline gives CDR1 SEHNR, CDR2 FQNEAQ (reference sequence). The CDR3 spans 16 residues. J gave up 5 bases and V 5 bases, and 14 bases lay outside the gene matches. The CDR3 bases are TGTGCCAGCAGCCCGAGCTTAGGACAGGGTACCCACGAGCAGTACTTC. Translation: CASSPSLGQGTHEQYF. Based on the CDR3 plus reference TRBV7-9 and TRBJ2-7, the full variable domain is DTGVSQNPRHKITKRGQNVTFRCDPISEHNRLYWYRQTLGQGPEFLTYFQNEAQLEKSRLLSDRFSAERPKGSFSTLEIQRTEQGDSAMYLCASSPSLGQGTHEQYFGPGTRLTVT.

The count of this clone is one. This rearrangement joins TRBV13 to TRBJ2-1; 7 nucleotides match TRBD2. This CDR3 is built from 16 residues. The V and J ends lost 3 bases and 8 bases, in that order; junction bases with no gene match: 13. Germline V CDR1 and CDR2: PRHDT, FYEKMQ (reference sequence). In DNA, the CDR3 is TGTGCCAGCAGCTTCTCCCAGACTAGCTTCGGGGATGAGCAGTTCTTC. Translation gives CASSFSQTSFGDEQFF.

This clone was detected only a few times. The chain joins TRBV4-2 to TRBJ2-1; 8 nucleotides match TRBD1. After removal of 3 bases from V and 12 bases from J, the junction contained 7 bases not matched to a gene. This CDR3 has 13 residues. Germline assignment: CDR1 LGHNA and CDR2 YNFKEQ. CDR3 in amino acids: CASSQAPGQVQFF. The CDR3 region has the DNA TGTGCCAGCAGCCAGGCGCCGGGACAGGTGCAGTTCTTC.

This chain connects TRBV7-7 to TRBJ2-3; TRBD1 matches 8 bases. Germline V lookup: CDR1 SSHAT, CDR2 FNYEAQ (reference sequence). CDR3 size: 15 residues. J was trimmed by 2 bases and V by 1 base; bases with no gene match: 2. The CDR3 DNA follows: TGTGCCAGCAGCTTAGGGACAGGGAACACAGATACGCAGTATTTT. Its translation is CASSLGTGNTDTQYF.

In DNA form, the CDR3 reads TGTGCCAGCAGTTTAGGAACAGGGGCTGGATATGGCTACACCTTC. Protein: CASSLGTGAGYGYTF. J is TRBJ1-2 and V is TRBV28, with TRBD1 matching 7 bases. CDR1 and CDR2 from the germline V gene are MDHEN and SYDVKM. J was trimmed by 5 bases and V by 2 bases; bases with no gene match: 8. There are 15 residues in the CDR3.

This chain links TRBV7-9 with TRBJ2-7; the match to TRBD1 covers 7 bases. The CDR3 runs to 15 residues. Trimming at V came to 5 bases and at J to 2 bases, leaving 9 bases not matched to a gene. Germline V CDR1 and CDR2: SEHNR, FQNEAQ (reference sequence). This CDR3 is CASSGQAGGTYEQYF. The CDR3 region has the DNA TGTGCCAGCAGCGGACAGGCGGGCGGAACCTACGAGCAGTACTTC.

This chain links TRBV18 with TRBJ2-7; perhaps TRBD2 as D (7 bases). V lost 2 bases, J lost 3 bases, and 14 bases lay in between. This CDR3 has 15 amino acids. Germline values: CDR1 KGHSH, CDR2 LQKENI. The CDR3 is CASSPYRGGVYEQYF. The CDR3 DNA is TGTGCCAGCTCACCATACCGAGGGGGGGTCTACGAGCAGTACTTC.

The rearrangement links TRBV28 to TRBJ2-2, with 7 bases aligning to TRBD2. There are 13 residues in the CDR3. Germline lookup yields CDR1 MDHEN and CDR2 SYDVKM. The V segment lost 7 bases and the J segment 7 bases; nucleotides outside the gene matches: 6. CDR3 sequence reads: CASTNGRRGELFF. In nucleotides, the CDR3 is TGTGCCAGCACGAACGGGAGGCGCGGGGAGCTGTTTTTT. Supplemented by reference TRBV28 and TRBJ2-2, the full variable domain reads DVKVTQSSRYLVKRTGEKVFLECVQDMDHENMFWYRQDPGLGLRLIYFSYDVKMKEKGDIPEGYSVSREKKERFSLILESASTNQTSMYLCASTNGRRGELFFGEGSRLTVL.

The V gene is TRBV7-9, the J gene TRBJ2-1; D not resolved. This CDR3 is 14 amino acids long. Trimming removed 5 bases from V and 0 bases from J, with 8 bases in between. Germline CDR1 SEHNR, CDR2 FQNEAQ (reference sequence). CDR3 bases: TGTGCCAGCAGCCTAGACGGCTCCTACAATGAGCAGTTCTTC. It encodes CASSLDGSYNEQFF.

This chain links TRBV15 with TRBJ2-7; D possibly corresponds to TRBD1 (5 bases). CDR1 is LNHNV and CDR2 is YYDKDF in the germline V gene (reference sequence). V was cut by 4 bases and J by 2 bases, with 12 bases left in between. CDR3 length equals 14 residues. The DNA of the CDR3 is TGTGCCACCAGCACCTCCGACAGACCCTACGAGCAGTACTTC. It specifies CATSTSDRPYEQYF.

The chain combines TRBV28 with TRBJ2-5, with a weak D call TRBD1 (5 bases). The V gene lost 7 bases and the J gene lost 2 bases, with 8 bases spanning the gap. The CDR3 length is 12 residues. Germline loops: CDR1 MDHEN, CDR2 SYDVKM. The CDR3 DNA reads as TGTGCCAGCACGACAGAACAAGAGACCCAGTACTTC. Amino acids: CASTTEQETQYF.

This clone was seen a few times. This chain links TRBV11-2 with TRBJ2-2, with 8 bases aligning to TRBD2. This CDR3 region has 16 residues. Germline CDR1 and CDR2: SGHAT and FQNNGV. With 5 bases clipped from V and 2 bases from J, the junction kept 7 bases outside the gene matches. Here the CDR3 reads CASSPRTSFNTGELFF. The CDR3 nucleotides read TGTGCCAGCAGCCCCCGGACTAGCTTTAACACCGGGGAGCTGTTTTTT.

This chain joins TRBV2 and TRBJ1-2, with a weak D call TRBD1 (6 bases). The CDR3 extends over 14 amino acids. Between the trimmed V and J ends, which lost 4 bases and 4 bases, there was a span of 13 bases. Per the germline V gene, CDR1 is SNHLY and CDR2 is FYNNEI. The CDR3 DNA reads TGTGCCAGCAGTGTGGACAGAAGCGGCTATGGCTACACCTTC. It is translated as CASSVDRSGYGYTF.